This T cell receptor beta chain stems from a study of blood T cell repertoires in COVID-19. Study in general: The United States, Italy and Spain supplied acute and convalescent COVID-19 samples. The cDNA or gDNA used as material had been derived from T cells, B-cell-depleted T cells, or PBMCs.

Original methodology: By means of reference gene primer amplification, nucleated cell counts were estimated. Profiling relied on immunoSEQ multiplex PCR, and the TCRdb table lists in-frame clones only, not all of them. For V, J and clone size, that table is used; D and trimming come from the DNA. The sample yields approximately 120,000 clones, roughly 88% seen once. Trimming took off 3 bases at V and 3 bases at J, with 12 bases between the two ends. The germline V gene encodes CDR1 SGDLS and CDR2 YYNGEE. The CDR3 contains 14 residues. This receptor was identified in a woman at least 80 years old with active or convalescent COVID-19. V gene TRBV9 combines with J gene TRBJ1-1; perhaps TRBD1 as D (5 bases). Source material: peripheral blood. CDR3 region: CASSAHFRDTEAFF. CDR3 DNA: TGTGCCAGCAGCGCGCACTTCAGGGACACTGAAGCTTTCTTT.